One and the same sample provided the 18 T cell receptor beta chains below, sequenced in a study of cytomegalovirus exposure and HLA in healthy donors. Primers included in the PCR were 60 Vbeta and 13 Jbeta primers. The data were produced by immunoSEQ multiplex PCR, yet TCRdb's version contains in-frame clones alone and is incomplete. This sample's table reports around 200,000 clones. Sequencing was carried out using PBMCs. The receptor source for this set is a woman between 25 and 40 years old in good health and CMV-seropositive.

This chain links TRBV6-5 with TRBJ2-1; D gene uncertain. Per the germline V gene, CDR1 is MNHEY and CDR2 is SVGAGI. CDR3 length: 13 residues. The ends were cut back, 7 bases at V and 0 bases at J, with 7 bases in the middle. Here the CDR3 DNA reads TGTGCCAGCAAGACTGACTCCTACAATGAGCAGTTCTTC. It specifies CASKTDSYNEQFF.

The chain uses TRBV5-1 and TRBJ1-1; 10 bases are a match to TRBD1. The CDR3 has 15 amino acids. Germline CDR1 SGHRS, CDR2 YFSETQ. J was trimmed by 2 bases and V by 3 bases; bases with no gene match: 4. CDR3 amino acids: CASSSDRGINTEAFF. CDR3 bases: TGCGCCAGCAGCTCGGACAGGGGGATAAACACTGAAGCTTTCTTT.

The chain employs TRBV4-1 and TRBJ2-1; D remains ambiguous. Looked up from germline, CDR1 is MGHRA and CDR2 is YSYEKL. CDR3 length: 16 amino acids. Between the trimmed V and J ends, which lost 4 bases and 0 bases, there was a span of 13 bases. As DNA, the CDR3 is TGCGCCAGCAGCCTCACTCAAATTCTCTCCTACAATGAGCAGTTCTTC. This gives the protein CASSLTQILSYNEQFF.

The chain recombines TRBV6-5 with TRBJ2-7; D perhaps matches TRBD2 (5 bases). Germline lookup yields CDR1 MNHEY and CDR2 SVGAGI. This CDR3 comprises 15 residues. V was trimmed by 3 bases and J by 5 bases, leaving 17 bases between them. The CDR3 reads CASSYRAGVSDEQYF. CDR3 bases: TGTGCCAGCAGTTATCGGGCCGGGGTTAGCGACGAGCAGTACTTC.

J is TRBJ2-7 and V is TRBV4-1, with 7 bases fitting TRBD2. V was clipped by 0 bases and J by 0 bases; unmatched bases: 2. Germline values: CDR1 MGHRA, CDR2 YSYEKL. The CDR3 contains 15 residues. The chain's CDR3 is CASSQEGGDSYEQYF. CDR3 DNA sequence: TGCGCCAGCAGCCAAGAGGGGGGGGACTCCTACGAGCAGTACTTC.

This sequence joins TRBV2 and TRBJ1-5, with D tentatively TRBD1 (5 bases). The CDR3 is 16 amino acids. Germline CDR1 SNHLY, CDR2 FYNNEI. V lost 6 bases and J lost 2, with 17 bases in between. The CDR3 DNA reads as TGTGCCAGCAGCCGGGACTTTACCATTGGCAATCAGCCCCAGCATTTT. The encoded protein is CASSRDFTIGNQPQHF.

This rearrangement joins TRBV4-1 to TRBJ1-1; the match to TRBD1 covers 7 bases. This CDR3 region has 15 residues. The germline CDR1 and CDR2 sequences are MGHRA and YSYEKL. Losses at the gene ends were 5 bases for V and 2 bases for J; bases not matched to a gene: 8. DNA of the CDR3: TGCGCCAGCAGCAAATCCGGGACAGTTAACACTGAAGCTTTCTTT. This codes for CASSKSGTVNTEAFF.

V is TRBV14 and J is TRBJ1-5, with D uncertain. The CDR3 contains 14 residues. With 4 bases removed from V and 0 bases from J, the gap between germline ends came to 7 bases. CDR1 and CDR2 from the germline V gene are SGHDN and FVKESK. Here the CDR3 reads CASSPSYSNQPQHF. CDR3 nucleotide sequence: TGTGCCAGCAGCCCCAGTTATAGCAATCAGCCCCAGCATTTT.

The chain links TRBV29-1 to TRBJ1-1; 7 bases are a match to TRBD1. V lost 6 bases, J lost 2 bases, and 9 bases stayed unmatched. The CDR3 has 14 residues. The germline V gene encodes CDR1 SQVTM and CDR2 ANQGSEA. The CDR3 region has the DNA TGCAGCGTCCAGAAGACAGGGATCAACACTGAAGCTTTCTTT. This gives the protein CSVQKTGINTEAFF. Full variable domain (remainder filled in from reference TRBV29-1 and TRBJ1-1): SAVISQKPSRDICQRGTSLTIQCQVDSQVTMMFWYRQQPGQSLTLIATANQGSEATYESGFVIDKFPISRPNLTFSTLTVSNMSPEDSSIYLCSVQKTGINTEAFFGQGTRLTVV.

DNA for the CDR3: TGTGCCATCAGTGAGAAGGGACAGGGGGCAAGCGGCACTGAAGCTTTCTTT. This gives the protein CAISEKGQGASGTEAFF. The rearrangement links TRBV10-3 to TRBJ1-1; TRBD1 agrees at 12 bases. This CDR3 has 17 amino acids. Germline V gives CDR1 ENHRY, CDR2 SYGVKD. J was trimmed by 4 bases and V by 2 bases; bases with no gene match: 8.

The V call is TRBV4-1, the J call TRBJ1-4; a weak D match, TRBD1 (6 bases). Between the trimmed V and J ends, which lost 6 bases and 2 bases, there was a span of 13 bases. The CDR3 is 15 residues long. Germline V lookup: CDR1 MGHRA, CDR2 YSYEKL. The CDR3 here is CASRGIQGTNEKLFF. The CDR3, as DNA: TGCGCCAGCAGGGGGATACAGGGTACTAATGAAAAACTGTTTTTT.

The chain recombines TRBV18 with TRBJ1-1, with 11 bases fitting TRBD1. CDR3 length: 18 amino acids. V gave up 1 base and J gave up 11 bases; unmatched junction bases: 18. In germline, CDR1 is KGHSH, CDR2 LQKENI. CDR3 sequence: CASSPQLGDRGSPGGAFF. The CDR3 region has the DNA TGTGCCAGCTCACCACAGTTAGGGGACAGGGGGTCCCCAGGTGGGGCTTTCTTT.

The rearrangement links TRBV2 to TRBJ2-1; D possibly corresponds to TRBD1 (5 bases). V gave up 8 bases and J gave up 0 bases, with 14 bases separating them. The CDR3 runs 15 residues. Germline V gene lookup returns CDR1 SNHLY and CDR2 FYNNEI. The DNA for the CDR3 is TGTGCCAGCGGGGCCCTCTCGAGCTCCTACAATGAGCAGTTCTTC. Translation: CASGALSSSYNEQFF.

The rearrangement uses TRBV2 and TRBJ2-1; no clear D. CDR1 and CDR2 (germline): SNHLY, FYNNEI. This CDR3 region has 14 residues. Trimming took 4 bases from V and 7 from J, leaving 14 bases between them. CDR3 coding DNA: TGTGCCAGCAGTGTACGACACAACGGAAATGAGCAGTTCTTC. The encoded protein is CASSVRHNGNEQFF.

The J gene is TRBJ2-5, the V gene TRBV7-9; TRBD1 aligns across 7 bases. The length of the CDR3 is 15 residues. The J segment lost 5 bases and the V segment lost 4 bases, leaving 10 bases of the junction unmatched. Per the germline V gene, CDR1 is SEHNR and CDR2 is FQNEAQ (reference sequence). Here the CDR3 reads CASSSDREWGETQYF. The CDR3 DNA is TGTGCCAGCAGCTCAGACAGGGAATGGGGGGAGACCCAGTACTTC.

This rearrangement joins TRBV18 to TRBJ1-1, with TRBD1 identical over 10 bases. This CDR3 has 15 amino acids. CDR1 is KGHSH, CDR2 LQKENI, per germline. The J segment lost 0 bases and the V segment lost 3 bases, leaving 1 base of the junction unmatched. CDR3 DNA sequence: TGTGCCAGCTCACCTGGACAGGGGGTGAACACTGAAGCTTTCTTT. Its translation: CASSPGQGVNTEAFF.

The CDR3: CAWTPPTVNYGYTF. In DNA form, the CDR3 reads TGTGCCTGGACTCCCCCCACAGTTAACTATGGCTACACCTTC. V usage is TRBV30 and J usage is TRBJ1-2; D is ambiguous. The V and J ends lost 4 bases and 1 base respectively, with 13 bases between them. CDR1 is GTSNPN and CDR2 is SVGIG in the germline V gene (reference sequence). This CDR3 spans 14 amino acids.

V usage is TRBV5-1 and J usage is TRBJ1-1; D ambiguous. Deletions cut 1 base from V and 0 bases from J, with 7 bases between. Germline lookup yields CDR1 SGHRS and CDR2 YFSETQ. The CDR3 length is 14 residues. CDR3 nucleotide sequence: TGCGCCAGCAGCTTGCTTAGCTTGAACACTGAAGCTTTCTTT. It codes for CASSLLSLNTEAFF.